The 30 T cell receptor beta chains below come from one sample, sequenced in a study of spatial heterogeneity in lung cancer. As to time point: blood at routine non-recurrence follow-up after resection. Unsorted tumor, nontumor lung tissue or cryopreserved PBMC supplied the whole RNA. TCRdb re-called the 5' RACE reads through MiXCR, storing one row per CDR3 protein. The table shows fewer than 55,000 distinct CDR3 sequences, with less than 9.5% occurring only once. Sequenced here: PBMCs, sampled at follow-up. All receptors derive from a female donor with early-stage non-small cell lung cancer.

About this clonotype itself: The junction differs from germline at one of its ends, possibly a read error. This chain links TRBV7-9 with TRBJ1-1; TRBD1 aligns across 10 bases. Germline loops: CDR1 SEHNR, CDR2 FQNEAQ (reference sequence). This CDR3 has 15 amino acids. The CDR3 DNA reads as TGTGCCAGCAGCTCCCGACAGGGGGCAAACACTGTAGCTTTCTTT. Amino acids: CASSSRQGANTVAFF.

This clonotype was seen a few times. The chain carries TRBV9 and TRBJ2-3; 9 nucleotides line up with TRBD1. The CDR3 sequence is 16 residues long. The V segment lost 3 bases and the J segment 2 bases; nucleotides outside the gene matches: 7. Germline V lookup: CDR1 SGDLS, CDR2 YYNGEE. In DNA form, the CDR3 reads TGTGCCAGCAGCGCGACCGGACAGGGGAACACAGATACGCAGTATTTT. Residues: CASSATGQGNTDTQYF. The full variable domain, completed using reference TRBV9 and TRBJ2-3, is DSGVTQTPKHLITATGQRVTLRCSPRSGDLSVYWYQQSLDQGLQFLIQYYNGEERAKGNILERFSAQQFPDLHSELNLSSLELGDSALYFCASSATGQGNTDTQYFGPGTRLTVL.

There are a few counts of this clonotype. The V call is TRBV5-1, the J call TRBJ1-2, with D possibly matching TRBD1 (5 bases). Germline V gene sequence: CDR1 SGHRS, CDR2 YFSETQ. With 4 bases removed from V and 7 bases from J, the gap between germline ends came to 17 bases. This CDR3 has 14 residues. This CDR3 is CASSLQSGTSGYTF. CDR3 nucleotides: TGCGCCAGCAGCCTACAGAGTGGGACTTCTGGCTACACCTTC. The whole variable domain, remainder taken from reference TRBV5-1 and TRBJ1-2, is KAGVTQTPRYLIKTRGQQVTLSCSPISGHRSVSWYQQTPGQGLQFLFEYFSETQRNKGNFPGRFSGRQFSNSRSEMNVSTLELGDSALYLCASSLQSGTSGYTFGSGTRLTVV.

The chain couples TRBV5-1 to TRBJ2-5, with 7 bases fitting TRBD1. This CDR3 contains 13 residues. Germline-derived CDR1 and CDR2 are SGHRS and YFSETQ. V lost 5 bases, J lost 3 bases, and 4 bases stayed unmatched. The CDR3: CASRLGTEETQYF. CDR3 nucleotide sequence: TGCGCCAGCAGACTCGGGACAGAAGAGACCCAGTACTTC. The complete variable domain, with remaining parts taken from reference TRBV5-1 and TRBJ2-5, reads KAGVTQTPRYLIKTRGQQVTLSCSPISGHRSVSWYQQTPGQGLQFLFEYFSETQRNKGNFPGRFSGRQFSNSRSEMNVSTLELGDSALYLCASRLGTEETQYFGPGTRLLVL.

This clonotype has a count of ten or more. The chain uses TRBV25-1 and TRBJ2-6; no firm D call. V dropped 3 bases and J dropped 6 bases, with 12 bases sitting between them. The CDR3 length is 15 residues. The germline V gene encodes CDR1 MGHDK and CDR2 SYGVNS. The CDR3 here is CASSDYSLEANVLTF. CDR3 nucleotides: TGTGCCAGCAGTGACTACTCCCTAGAGGCCAACGTCCTGACTTTC.

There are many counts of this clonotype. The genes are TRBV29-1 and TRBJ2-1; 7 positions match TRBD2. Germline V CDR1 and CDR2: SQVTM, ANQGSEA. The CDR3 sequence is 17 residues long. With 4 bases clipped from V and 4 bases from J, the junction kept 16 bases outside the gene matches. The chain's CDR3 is CSVVPVGGGPSYNEQFF. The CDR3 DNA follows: TGCAGCGTTGTCCCCGTGGGCGGGGGACCCTCGTACAATGAGCAGTTCTTC.

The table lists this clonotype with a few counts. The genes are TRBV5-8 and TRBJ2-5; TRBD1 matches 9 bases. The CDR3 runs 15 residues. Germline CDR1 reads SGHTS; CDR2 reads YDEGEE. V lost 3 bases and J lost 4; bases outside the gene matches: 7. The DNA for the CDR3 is TGTGCCAGCAGCTACATACAGGGGGCCGGAGAGACCCAGTACTTC. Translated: CASSYIQGAGETQYF.

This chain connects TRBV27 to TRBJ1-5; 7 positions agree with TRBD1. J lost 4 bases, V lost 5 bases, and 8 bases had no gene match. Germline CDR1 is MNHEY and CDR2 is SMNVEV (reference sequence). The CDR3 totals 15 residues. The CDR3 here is CASSPWDRSNQPQHF. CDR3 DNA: TGTGCCAGCAGTCCCTGGGACAGATCTAATCAGCCCCAGCATTTT.

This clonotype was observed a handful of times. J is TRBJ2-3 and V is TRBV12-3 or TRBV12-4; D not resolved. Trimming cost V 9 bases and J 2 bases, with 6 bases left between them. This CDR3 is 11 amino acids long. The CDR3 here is CASSATDTQYF. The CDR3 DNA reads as TGTGCCAGTTCAGCCACAGATACGCAGTATTTT.

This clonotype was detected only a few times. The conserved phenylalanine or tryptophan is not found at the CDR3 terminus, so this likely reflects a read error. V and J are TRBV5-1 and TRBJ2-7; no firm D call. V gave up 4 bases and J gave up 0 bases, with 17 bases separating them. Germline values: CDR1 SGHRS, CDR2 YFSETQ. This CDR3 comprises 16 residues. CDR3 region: CASSHAFGQPSYEQYL. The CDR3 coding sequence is TGCGCCAGCAGCCATGCCTTCGGGCAGCCCTCCTACGAGCAGTACCTC.

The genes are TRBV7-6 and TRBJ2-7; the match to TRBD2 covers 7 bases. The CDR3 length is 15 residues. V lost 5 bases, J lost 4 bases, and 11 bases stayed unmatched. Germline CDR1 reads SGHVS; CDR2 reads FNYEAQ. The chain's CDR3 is CASSPTVGEGYEQYF. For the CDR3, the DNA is TGTGCCAGCAGCCCTACGGTGGGGGAGGGATACGAGCAGTACTTC. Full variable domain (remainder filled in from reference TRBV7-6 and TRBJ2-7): GAGVSQSPRYKVTKRGQDVALRCDPISGHVSLYWYRQALGQGPEFLTYFNYEAQQDKSGLPNDRFSAERPEGSISTLTIQRTEQRDSAMYRCASSPTVGEGYEQYFGPGTRLTVT.

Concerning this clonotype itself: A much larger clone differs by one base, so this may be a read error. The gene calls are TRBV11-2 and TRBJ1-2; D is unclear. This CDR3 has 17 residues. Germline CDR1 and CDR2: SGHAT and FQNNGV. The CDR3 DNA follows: TGTGCCAGCAGCTTAGGTTCCGTCGGGGTGGAGAACTATGCCTACACCTTC. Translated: CASSLGSVGVENYAYTF.

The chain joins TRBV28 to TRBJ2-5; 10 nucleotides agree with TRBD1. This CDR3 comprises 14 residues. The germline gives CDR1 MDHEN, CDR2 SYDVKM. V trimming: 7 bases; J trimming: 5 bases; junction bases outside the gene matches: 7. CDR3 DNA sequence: TGTGCCAGCACCCCGCCGGACAGGGGGGAGACCCAGTACTTC. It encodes CASTPPDRGETQYF.

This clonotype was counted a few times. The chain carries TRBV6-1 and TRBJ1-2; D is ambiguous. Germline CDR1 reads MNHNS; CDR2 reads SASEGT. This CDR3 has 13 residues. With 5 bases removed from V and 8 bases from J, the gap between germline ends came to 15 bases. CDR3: CASSLYDELGYTF. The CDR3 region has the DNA TGTGCCAGCAGTCTCTATGATGAGTTAGGCTACACCTTC.

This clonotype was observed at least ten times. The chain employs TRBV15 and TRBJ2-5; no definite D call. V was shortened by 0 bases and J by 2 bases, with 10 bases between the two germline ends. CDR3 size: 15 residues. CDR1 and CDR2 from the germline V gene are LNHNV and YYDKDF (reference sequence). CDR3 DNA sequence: TGTGCCACCAGCAGAGATCTTCCAGAGCAAGAGACCCAGTACTTC. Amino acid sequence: CATSRDLPEQETQYF.

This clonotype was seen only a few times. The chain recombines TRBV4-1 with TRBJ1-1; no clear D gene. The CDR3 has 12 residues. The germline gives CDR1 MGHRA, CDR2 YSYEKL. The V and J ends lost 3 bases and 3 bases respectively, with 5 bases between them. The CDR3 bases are TGCGCCAGCAGCCAGGCCTACACTGAAGCTTTCTTT. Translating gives CASSQAYTEAFF.

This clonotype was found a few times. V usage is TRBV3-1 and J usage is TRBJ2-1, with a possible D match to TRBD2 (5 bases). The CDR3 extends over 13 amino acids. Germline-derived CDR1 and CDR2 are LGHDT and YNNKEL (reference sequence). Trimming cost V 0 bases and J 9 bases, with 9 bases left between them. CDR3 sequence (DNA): TGTGCCAGCAGCCAAGAGGAGAGCGGTGAGCAGTTCTTC. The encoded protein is CASSQEESGEQFF.

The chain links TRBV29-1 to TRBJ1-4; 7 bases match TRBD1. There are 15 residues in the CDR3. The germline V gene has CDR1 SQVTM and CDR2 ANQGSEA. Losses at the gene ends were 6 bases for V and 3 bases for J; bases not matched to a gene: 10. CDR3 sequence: CSVWTGVGANEKLFF. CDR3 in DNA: TGCAGCGTGTGGACAGGCGTCGGGGCTAATGAAAAACTGTTTTTT.

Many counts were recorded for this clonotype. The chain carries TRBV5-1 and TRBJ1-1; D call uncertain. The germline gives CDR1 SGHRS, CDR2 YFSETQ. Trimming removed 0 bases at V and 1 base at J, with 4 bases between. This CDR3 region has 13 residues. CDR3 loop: CASSLAGNTEAFF. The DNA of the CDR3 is TGCGCCAGCAGCTTGGCAGGGAACACTGAAGCTTTCTTT.

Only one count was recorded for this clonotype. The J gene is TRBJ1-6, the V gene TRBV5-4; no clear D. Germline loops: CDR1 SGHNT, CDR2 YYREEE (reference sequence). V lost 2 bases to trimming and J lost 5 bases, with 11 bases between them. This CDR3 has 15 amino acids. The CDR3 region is CASSLWGANNSPLHF. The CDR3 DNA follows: TGTGCCAGCAGCTTATGGGGAGCGAATAATTCACCCCTCCACTTT. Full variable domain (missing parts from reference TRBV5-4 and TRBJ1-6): ETGVTQSPTHLIKTRGQQVTLRCSSQSGHNTVSWYQQALGQGPQFIFQYYREEENGRGNFPPRFSGLQFPNYSSELNVNALELDDSALYLCASSLWGANNSPLHFGNGTRLTVT.

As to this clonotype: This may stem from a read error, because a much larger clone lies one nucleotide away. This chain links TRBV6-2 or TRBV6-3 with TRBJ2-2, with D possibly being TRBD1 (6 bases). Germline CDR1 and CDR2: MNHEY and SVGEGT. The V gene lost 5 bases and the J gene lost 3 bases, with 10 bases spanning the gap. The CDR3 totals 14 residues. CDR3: CASSRGFDTGELFF. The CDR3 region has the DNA TGTGCCAGCAGTAGGGGGTTTGACACCGGGGAGCTGTTTTTT.

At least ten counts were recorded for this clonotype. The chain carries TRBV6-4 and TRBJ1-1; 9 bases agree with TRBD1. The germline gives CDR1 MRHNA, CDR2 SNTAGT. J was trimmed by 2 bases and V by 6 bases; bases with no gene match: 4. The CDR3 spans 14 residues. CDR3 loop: CASRPGQGNTEAFF. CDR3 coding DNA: TGTGCCAGCAGGCCGGGACAGGGAAACACTGAAGCTTTCTTT.

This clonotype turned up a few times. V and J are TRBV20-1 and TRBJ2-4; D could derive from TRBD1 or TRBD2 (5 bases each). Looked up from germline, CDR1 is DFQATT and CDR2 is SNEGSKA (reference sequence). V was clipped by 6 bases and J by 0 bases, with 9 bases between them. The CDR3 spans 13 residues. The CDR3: CSAGTLAKNIQYF. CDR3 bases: TGCAGTGCCGGGACGTTAGCCAAAAACATTCAGTACTTC.

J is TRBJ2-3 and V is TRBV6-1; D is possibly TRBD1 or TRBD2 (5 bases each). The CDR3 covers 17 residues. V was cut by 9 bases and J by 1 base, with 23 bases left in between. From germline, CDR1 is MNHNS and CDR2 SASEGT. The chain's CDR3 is CASSADKTTSRTDTQYF. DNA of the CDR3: TGTGCCAGTAGCGCGGACAAAACCACCTCCCGCACAGATACGCAGTATTTT.

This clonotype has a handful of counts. The CDR3 region has the DNA TGCGCCAGCAGCTTGGAGGGGTCGACCGGGGAGCTGTTTTTT. Its protein is CASSLEGSTGELFF. The genes are TRBV5-1 and TRBJ2-2; D is perhaps TRBD1 (5 bases). This CDR3 contains 14 residues. The V and J ends lost 0 bases and 5 bases respectively, with 8 bases between them. Germline V lookup: CDR1 SGHRS, CDR2 YFSETQ.

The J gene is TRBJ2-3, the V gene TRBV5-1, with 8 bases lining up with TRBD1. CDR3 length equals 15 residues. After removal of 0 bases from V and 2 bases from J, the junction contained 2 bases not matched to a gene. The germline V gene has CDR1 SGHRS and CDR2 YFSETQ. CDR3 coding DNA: TGCGCCAGCAGCTTGGCCCAGGGGGCCACAGATACGCAGTATTTT. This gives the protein CASSLAQGATDTQYF.

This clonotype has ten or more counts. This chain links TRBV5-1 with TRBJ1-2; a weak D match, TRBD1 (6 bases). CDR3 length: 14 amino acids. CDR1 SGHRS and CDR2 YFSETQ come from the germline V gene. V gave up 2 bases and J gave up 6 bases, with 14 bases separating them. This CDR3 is CASSLETGSHGYTF. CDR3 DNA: TGCGCCAGCAGCTTAGAAACAGGGAGCCATGGCTACACCTTC.

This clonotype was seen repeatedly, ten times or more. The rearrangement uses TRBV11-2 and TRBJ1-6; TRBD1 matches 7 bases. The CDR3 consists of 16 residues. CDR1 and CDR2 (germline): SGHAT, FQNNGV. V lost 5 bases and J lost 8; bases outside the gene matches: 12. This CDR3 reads CASSPLGQKLYSPLHF. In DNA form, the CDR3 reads TGTGCCAGCAGCCCCTTGGGACAGAAGTTATATTCACCCCTCCACTTT.

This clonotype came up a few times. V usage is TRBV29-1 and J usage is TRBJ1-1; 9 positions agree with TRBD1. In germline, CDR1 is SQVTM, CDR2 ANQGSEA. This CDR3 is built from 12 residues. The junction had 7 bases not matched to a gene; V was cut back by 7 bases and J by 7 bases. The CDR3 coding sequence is TGCAGCGCCGGACAGGGGCGGGGTGAAGCTTTCTTT. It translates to CSAGQGRGEAFF.

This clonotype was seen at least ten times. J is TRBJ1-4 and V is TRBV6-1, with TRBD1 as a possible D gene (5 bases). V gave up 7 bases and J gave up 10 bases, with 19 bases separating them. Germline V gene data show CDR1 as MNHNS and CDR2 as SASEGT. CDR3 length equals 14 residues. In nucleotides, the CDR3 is TGTGCCAGCACCACAGCAGGGATCACCGGAAAACTGTTTTTT. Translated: CASTTAGITGKLFF.